The clone carrying this TCR beta chain was observed a few times. This record comes from a study of T cells after yellow fever vaccination. Germline V gene sequence: CDR1 DFQATT, CDR2 SNEGSKA (reference sequence). CDR3 length: 12 amino acids. Trimming left V 3 bases short and J 6 bases short, with 9 bases between. TCRdb called the 5' RACE reads again in MiXCR, with one record for every CDR3 protein. This table holds 240,000 or so distinct CDR3 sequences, 6.9% found once. The rearrangement uses TRBV20-1 and TRBJ2-1, with D tentatively TRBD2 (6 bases). The input for sequencing was CD4+ T cells sorted from PBMCs, taken 15 days after the yellow fever booster vaccination. This receptor was taken from a man aged 30 to 39 who received the YFV17D yellow fever vaccine. CDR3 region: CSASGRPNEQFF. The CDR3 DNA reads TGCAGTGCTAGCGGGAGACCCAATGAGCAGTTCTTC.